This T cell receptor beta chain was captured in a study of regulatory T cells in long-lasting Graves disease. This clonotype was recorded a few times. Its antigen remains unidentified. Time point defined: newly diagnosed GD, antithyroid drugs for less than 3 months. RNA extracted from PBMCs served as the sequencing template. The patients included were those that came from an endocrinology department in Xi'an, China. Whole-study findings and limits: Authors noted too few samples as a limitation. Patients with persistent disease shared 2,500 to 3,500 public clonotypes, outpacing the roughly 950 shared by new patients.

CDR3 length: 11 residues. Germline V gene data show CDR1 as SQVTM and CDR2 as ANQGSEA. J gave up 8 bases and V 8 bases, and 6 bases lay outside the gene matches. For TCR beta, libraries came from iRepertoire HTBI primers and Arm-PCR of CDR3 regions. TCRdb re-called the multiplex PCR reads with MiXCR, one entry per CDR3 protein. Of 550,000 to 700,000 distinct CDR3 sequences in the sample, about 15% were seen once. Another study also made use of these data, one on T cells in Graves' hyperthyroidism and ophthalmopathy. That paper notes: First-round RT-PCR targeting the TCR CDR3 was performed with the HTBI primer set.

The chain combines TRBV29-1 with TRBJ2-1, with TRBD2 matching 7 bases. Sequencing used peripheral blood mononuclear cells (PBMCs), obtained at new diagnosis, from a patient treated with antithyroid drugs. The TCR originated in a man between 18 and 29 years old with Graves disease. The CDR3 nucleotides read TGCAGCCTTGGACTAGAGTATGAGCAGTTCTTC. Residues: CSLGLEYEQFF.